The present T cell receptor (beta chain) was sequenced within a study of cytomegalovirus exposure and HLA in healthy donors. For the study at large: In an earlier analysis, 95 million to 140 million unique TCR beta sequences were found from about 190 million T cells. Overall study results and limits: HLA alleles showed associations with 16,951 TCR beta sequences in a later analysis, at a 0.05 false discovery rate. In all likelihood, a cluster of highly shared sequence variants was a sequencing artifact.

PCR used 60 Vbeta primers and 13 Jbeta primers. Repertoires were generated with immunoSEQ multiplex PCR, while TCRdb's copy carries only in-frame clones and drops some. The sample lists roughly 120,000 clones; roughly 78% were seen once. For this clone: Antigen specificity is unknown.

The sample taken for sequencing was PBMCs. The sequence was obtained from a young woman in good health and CMV-seropositive.

The CDR3 spells CASSLGSSTNEKLFF. As DNA, the CDR3 is TGCGCCAGCAGCTTGGGCAGTTCAACTAATGAAAAACTGTTTTTT. The chain combines TRBV5-1 with TRBJ1-4; D unresolved. The CDR3 covers 15 residues. The V end lost 0 bases, the J end lost 0 bases, and 6 bases lay between the germline ends. Germline V CDR1 and CDR2: SGHRS, YFSETQ.